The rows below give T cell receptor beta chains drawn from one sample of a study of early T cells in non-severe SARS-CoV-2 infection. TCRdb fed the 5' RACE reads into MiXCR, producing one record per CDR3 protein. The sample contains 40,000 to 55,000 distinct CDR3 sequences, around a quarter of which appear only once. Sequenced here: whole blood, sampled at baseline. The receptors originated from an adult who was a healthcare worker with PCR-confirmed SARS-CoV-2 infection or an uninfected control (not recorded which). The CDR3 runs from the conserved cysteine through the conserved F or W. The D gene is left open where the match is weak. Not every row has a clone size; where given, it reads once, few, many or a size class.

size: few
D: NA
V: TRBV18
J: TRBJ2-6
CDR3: CASSPPRISGANVLTF
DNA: TGTGCCAGCTCACCACCGAGGATCTCTGGGGCCAACGTCCTGACTTTC

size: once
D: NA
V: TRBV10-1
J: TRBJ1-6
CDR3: CASSGRGTENSPLHF
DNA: TGCGCCAGCAGTGGACGGGGAACGGAGAATTCACCCCTCCACTTT

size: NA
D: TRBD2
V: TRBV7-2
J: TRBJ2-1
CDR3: CASSKTSGGGEQFF
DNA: TGTGCCAGCAGCAAGACTAGCGGGGGCGGTGAGCAGTTCTTC

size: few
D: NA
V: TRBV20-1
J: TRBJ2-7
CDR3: CSARGTVVYEQYF
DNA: TGCAGTGCTAGGGGTACAGTGGTTTACGAGCAGTACTTC

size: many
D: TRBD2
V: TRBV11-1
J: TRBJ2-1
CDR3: CASSSRTSGASSSYNEQFF
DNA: TGTGCCAGCAGCTCCAGGACTAGCGGGGCCTCCAGCTCCTACAATGAGCAGTTCTTC

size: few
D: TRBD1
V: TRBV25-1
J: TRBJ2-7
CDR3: CASSDGQGAYEQYF
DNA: TGTGCCAGCAGTGATGGACAGGGGGCTTACGAGCAGTACTTC

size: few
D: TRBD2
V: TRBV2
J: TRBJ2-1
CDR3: CALFGTTYNEQFF
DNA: TGTGCCTTATTCGGGACTACCTACAATGAGCAGTTCTTC

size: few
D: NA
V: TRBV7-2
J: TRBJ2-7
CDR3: CASSLGLPGEQYF
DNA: TGTGCCAGCAGCTTGGGACTCCCCGGCGAGCAGTACTTC

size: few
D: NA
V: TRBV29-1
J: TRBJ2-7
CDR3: CSFGLWGGSGEQYF
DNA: TGCAGCTTCGGTTTGTGGGGAGGCAGCGGCGAGCAGTACTTC

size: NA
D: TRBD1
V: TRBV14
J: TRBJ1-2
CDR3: CASSLGQAMYGYTF
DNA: TGTGCCAGCAGCCTGGGACAGGCCATGTATGGCTACACCTTC

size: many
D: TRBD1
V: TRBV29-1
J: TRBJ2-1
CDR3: CSVEGQGGEQFF
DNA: TGCAGCGTTGAGGGACAGGGCGGTGAGCAGTTCTTC

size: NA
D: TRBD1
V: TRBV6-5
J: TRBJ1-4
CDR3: CASSYGTGESGEKLFF
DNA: TGTGCCAGCAGTTACGGGACAGGGGAATCAGGGGAAAAACTGTTTTTT

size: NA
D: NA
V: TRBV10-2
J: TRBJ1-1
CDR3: CASSEKLAGLTEAFF
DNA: TGCGCCAGCAGTGAGAAGCTAGCAGGCCTCACTGAAGCTTTCTTT

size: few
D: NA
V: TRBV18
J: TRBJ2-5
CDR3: CASSPQGQQETQYF
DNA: TGTGCCAGCTCACCCCAGGGTCAGCAAGAGACCCAGTACTTC

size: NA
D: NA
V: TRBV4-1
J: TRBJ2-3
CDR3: CASSQVNTDTQYF
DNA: TGCGCCAGCAGCCAAGTAAACACAGATACGCAGTATTTT

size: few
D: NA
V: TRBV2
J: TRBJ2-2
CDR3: CASSGRVPYYTGELFF
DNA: TGTGCCAGCAGCGGCAGGGTCCCCTATTACACCGGGGAGCTGTTTTTT

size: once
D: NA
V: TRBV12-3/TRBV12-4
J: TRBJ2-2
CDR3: CASSPSRTGELFF
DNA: TGTGCCAGCAGTCCCTCGAGGACCGGGGAGCTGTTTTTT

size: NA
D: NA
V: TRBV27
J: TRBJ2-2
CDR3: CASSLSGHNTGELFF
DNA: TGTGCCAGCAGTTTATCGGGACACAACACCGGGGAGCTGTTTTTT

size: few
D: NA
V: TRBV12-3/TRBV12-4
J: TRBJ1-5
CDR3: CASRGPGNQPQHF
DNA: TGTGCCAGCAGGGGGCCAGGCAATCAGCCCCAGCATTTT

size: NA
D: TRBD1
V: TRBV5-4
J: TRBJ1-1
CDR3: CASSPDRGRTEAFF
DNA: TGTGCCAGCAGCCCAGACAGGGGGCGCACTGAAGCTTTCTTT

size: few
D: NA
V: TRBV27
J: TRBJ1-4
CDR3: CASSFYRPGLGKKLFF
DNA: TGTGCCAGCAGTTTCTACCGACCGGGACTTGGGAAAAAACTGTTTTTT

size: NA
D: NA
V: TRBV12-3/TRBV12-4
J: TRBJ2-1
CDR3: CASSPGGGKSNEQFF
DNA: TGTGCCAGCAGCCCTGGAGGAGGTAAAAGCAATGAGCAGTTCTTC

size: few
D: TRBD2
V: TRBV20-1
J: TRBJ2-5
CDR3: CSARAASGGDQETQYF
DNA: TGCAGTGCTAGAGCGGCTAGCGGGGGGGACCAAGAGACCCAGTACTTC

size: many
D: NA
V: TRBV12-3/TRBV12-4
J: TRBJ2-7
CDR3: CASSLDRAYEQYF
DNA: TGTGCCAGCAGTTTAGACAGGGCCTACGAGCAGTACTTC

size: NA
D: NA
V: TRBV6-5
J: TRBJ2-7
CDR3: CASSSPRDTYYEQYF
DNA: TGTGCCAGCAGTAGTCCAAGGGACACATACTACGAGCAGTACTTC

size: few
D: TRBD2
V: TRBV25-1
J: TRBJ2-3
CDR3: CASSPGGGTQYF
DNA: TGTGCCAGCAGCCCGGGGGGAGGGACGCAGTATTTT

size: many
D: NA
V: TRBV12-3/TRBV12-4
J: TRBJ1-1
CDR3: CASSPGPNTEAFF
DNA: TGTGCCAGCAGTCCCGGGCCGAACACTGAAGCTTTCTTT

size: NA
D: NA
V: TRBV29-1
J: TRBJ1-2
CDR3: CSVAAPKAYGYTF
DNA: TGCAGCGTTGCCGCACCGAAGGCGTATGGCTACACCTTC

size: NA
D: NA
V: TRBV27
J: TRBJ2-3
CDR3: CASSLYEARADTQYF
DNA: TGTGCCAGCAGTTTATACGAGGCCCGGGCAGATACGCAGTATTTT

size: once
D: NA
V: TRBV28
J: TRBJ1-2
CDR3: CASNQNYGYTF
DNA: TGTGCCAGCAATCAGAACTATGGCTACACCTTC

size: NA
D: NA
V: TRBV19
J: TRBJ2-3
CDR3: CASSTWGADTQYF
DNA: TGTGCCAGTAGCACATGGGGGGCAGATACGCAGTATTTT

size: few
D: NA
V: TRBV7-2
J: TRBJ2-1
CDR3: CASSLVAGSVGNEQFF
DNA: TGTGCCAGCAGCTTAGTGGCAGGGTCGGTGGGGAATGAGCAGTTCTTC

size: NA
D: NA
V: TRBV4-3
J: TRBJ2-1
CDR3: CASSQDRDGTYNEQFF
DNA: TGCGCCAGCAGCCAAGACCGGGACGGAACCTACAATGAGCAGTTCTTC

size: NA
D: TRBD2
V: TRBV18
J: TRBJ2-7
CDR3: CASSPKLAGSPYEQYF
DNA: TGTGCCAGCTCACCAAAATTAGCGGGGTCTCCCTACGAGCAGTACTTC

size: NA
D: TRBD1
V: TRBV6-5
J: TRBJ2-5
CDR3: CASSYSAGGEETQYF
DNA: TGTGCCAGCAGTTACTCGGCAGGGGGCGAGGAGACCCAGTACTTC

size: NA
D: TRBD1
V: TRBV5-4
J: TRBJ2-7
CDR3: CASSGAGGTYEQYF
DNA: TGTGCCAGCAGCGGGGCAGGGGGAACCTACGAGCAGTACTTC

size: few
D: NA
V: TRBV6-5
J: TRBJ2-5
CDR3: CASTQGGTQYF
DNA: TGTGCCAGCACCCAGGGGGGGACCCAGTACTTC

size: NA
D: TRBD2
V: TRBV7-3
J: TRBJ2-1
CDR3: CASSLSGSGGNSYNEQFF
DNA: TGTGCCAGCAGCTTATCTGGTAGCGGGGGGAACTCCTACAATGAGCAGTTCTTC

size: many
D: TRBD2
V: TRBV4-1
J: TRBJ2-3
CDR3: CASSRLAGVTDTQYF
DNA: TGCGCCAGCAGTCGTCTAGCGGGGGTCACAGATACGCAGTATTTT

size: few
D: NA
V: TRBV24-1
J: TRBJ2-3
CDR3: CATSDPTGGGLNTQYF
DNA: TGTGCCACCAGTGACCCGACCGGAGGGGGCTTAAATACGCAGTATTTT

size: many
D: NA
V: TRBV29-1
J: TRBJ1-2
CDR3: CSVERTAYGYTF
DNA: TGCAGCGTTGAAAGGACAGCCTATGGCTACACCTTC

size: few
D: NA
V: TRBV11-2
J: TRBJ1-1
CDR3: CASSPGEASFEAFF
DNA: TGTGCCAGCAGCCCCGGGGAGGCCTCTTTCGAAGCTTTCTTT

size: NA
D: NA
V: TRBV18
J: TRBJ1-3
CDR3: CASSSGPGNTIYF
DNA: TGTGCCAGCTCCTCGGGCCCTGGAAACACCATATATTTT

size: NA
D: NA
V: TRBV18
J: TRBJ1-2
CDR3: CASSPGRGAEYGYTF
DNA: TGTGCCAGCTCACCGGGCCGGGGCGCGGAATATGGCTACACCTTC